This T cell receptor beta chain originates from a study of long-term antiretroviral therapy in people with HIV. Broader study findings: The study found that diversity rose after ART but stayed below transplant donor controls. Whereas controls had wider CDR3 length ranges, HIV repertoires had narrower ones. Clones that had undergone expansion before ART prevailed in the repertoire throughout all time points.

On this clone itself: Its target is not known.

Survey-level immunoSEQ v3.0 assays were run. Some clones are missing from TCRdb's copy, which holds only in-frame ones; the method was immunoSEQ multiplex PCR. The data hold more than 25,000 clones, with approximately 90% observed a single time. This CDR3 comprises 15 residues. The ends lost 4 bases at V and 4 bases at J; junction bases unmatched: 9. CDR1 is SGHRS and CDR2 is YFSETQ in the germline V gene. Sequenced material: unsorted PBMCs, taken 1.8 years after starting antiretroviral therapy. The sequence was collected from a woman between 18 and 29 years old with HIV. The rearrangement links TRBV5-1 to TRBJ2-7; 9 nucleotides line up with TRBD1. The CDR3 region has the DNA TGCGCCAGCAGCATAGGTACAGGGGGCGGGTACGAGCAGTACTTC. Protein product: CASSIGTGGGYEQYF. The full variable domain, in which reference TRBV5-1 and TRBJ2-7 provide the parts outside the CDR3, is KAGVTQTPRYLIKTRGQQVTLSCSPISGHRSVSWYQQTPGQGLQFLFEYFSETQRNKGNFPGRFSGRQFSNSRSEMNVSTLELGDSALYLCASSIGTGGGYEQYFGPGTRLTVT.